These T cell receptor beta chains were read from a single sample in a study of T-cell reconstitution after alpha-beta-depleted transplantation in children. Using its own MiXCR run on the PCR reads, TCRdb lists one record per CDR3 protein. Found here are 80,000 to 100,000 distinct CDR3 sequences, 20% to 30% of them singletons; the top ten hold over 20%. Here the sequenced sample was PBMCs, taken before TCRalphabeta/CD19-depleted stem cell transplant. The receptors shown here come from a boy between 2 and 10 years old with acute lymphoblastic leukemia, due to receive a stem cell transplant. The CDR3 runs from the conserved cysteine through the conserved F or W. A D gene is named only where the DNA matches it firmly. Only part of the rows carry a size: once, few, many, or a class if the clone is expanded.

v_gene: TRBV28; abundance: .; j_gene: TRBJ2-2; d_gene: .; CDR3aa: CASSPPGANTGELFF; CDR3nt: TGTGCCAGCAGTCCCCCCGGGGCGAACACCGGGGAGCTGTTTTTT
v_gene: TRBV28; abundance: .; j_gene: TRBJ2-7; d_gene: .; CDR3aa: CASSLILAGGVEQYF; CDR3nt: TGTGCCAGCAGTTTAATTCTCGCGGGCGGAGTCGAGCAGTACTTC
v_gene: TRBV7-6; abundance: many; j_gene: TRBJ1-1; d_gene: .; CDR3aa: CASRLQENTEAFF; CDR3nt: TGTGCCAGCAGGCTACAGGAGAACACTGAAGCTTTCTTT
v_gene: TRBV29-1; abundance: few; j_gene: TRBJ2-7; d_gene: .; CDR3aa: CSVGVSGYEQYF; CDR3nt: TGCAGCGTTGGGGTTTCGGGTTACGAGCAGTACTTC
v_gene: TRBV5-1; abundance: many; j_gene: TRBJ2-1; d_gene: TRBD2; CDR3aa: CASSLGAAGDRNEQFF; CDR3nt: TGCGCCAGCAGCTTGGGGGCAGCGGGAGATAGAAACGAGCAGTTCTTC
v_gene: TRBV10-1; abundance: medium-sized; j_gene: TRBJ2-2; d_gene: .; CDR3aa: CASSVAAGELFF; CDR3nt: TGCGCCAGCAGTGTGGCAGCCGGGGAGCTGTTTTTT
v_gene: TRBV20-1; abundance: many; j_gene: TRBJ2-6; d_gene: .; CDR3aa: CSAVFSGANVLTF; CDR3nt: TGCAGTGCTGTATTCTCTGGGGCCAACGTCCTGACTTTC
v_gene: TRBV24-1; abundance: .; j_gene: TRBJ2-5; d_gene: TRBD1; CDR3aa: CATSDGPGGLKETQYF; CDR3nt: TGTGCCACCAGTGATGGTCCAGGGGGCCTTAAAGAGACCCAGTACTTC
v_gene: TRBV30; abundance: .; j_gene: TRBJ1-1; d_gene: .; CDR3aa: CAWIPWTAMNTEAFF; CDR3nt: TGTGCCTGGATCCCCTGGACAGCCATGAACACTGAAGCTTTCTTT
v_gene: TRBV5-1; abundance: .; j_gene: TRBJ1-1; d_gene: .; CDR3aa: CASSLAVTSEAFF; CDR3nt: TGCGCCAGCAGCTTGGCCGTGACAAGTGAAGCTTTCTTT
v_gene: TRBV5-1; abundance: few; j_gene: TRBJ2-1; d_gene: TRBD2; CDR3aa: CASSELAGKNEQFF; CDR3nt: TGCGCCAGCAGCGAACTAGCGGGAAAGAATGAGCAGTTCTTC
v_gene: TRBV6-1; abundance: .; j_gene: TRBJ2-6; d_gene: .; CDR3aa: CASSEGLLSGANVLTF; CDR3nt: TGTGCCAGCAGTGAAGGCTTACTCTCTGGGGCCAACGTCCTGACTTTC
v_gene: TRBV20-1; abundance: .; j_gene: TRBJ2-2; d_gene: TRBD2; CDR3aa: CSARGLAESAGSVF; CDR3nt: TGCAGTGCTAGAGGACTAGCGGAGTCGGCGGGGAGTGTTTTT
v_gene: TRBV7-2; abundance: .; j_gene: TRBJ1-1; d_gene: .; CDR3aa: CASSQGFMNTEAFF; CDR3nt: TGTGCCAGCAGCCAGGGATTCATGAACACTGAAGCTTTCTTT
v_gene: TRBV28; abundance: .; j_gene: TRBJ2-7; d_gene: .; CDR3aa: CASGDRYYEQYF; CDR3nt: TGTGCCAGTGGGGACCGATACTACGAGCAGTACTTC
v_gene: TRBV5-5; abundance: few; j_gene: TRBJ2-1; d_gene: TRBD2; CDR3aa: CASSLGFLAEGPRDEQFF; CDR3nt: TGTGCCAGCAGCTTGGGCTTTCTAGCGGAGGGGCCTCGGGATGAGCAGTTCTTC
v_gene: TRBV27; abundance: .; j_gene: TRBJ1-5; d_gene: TRBD1; CDR3aa: CASSLSGQGDQPQHF; CDR3nt: TGTGCCAGCAGTTTATCGGGACAGGGTGACCAGCCCCAGCATTTT
v_gene: TRBV6-4; abundance: .; j_gene: TRBJ1-1; d_gene: .; CDR3aa: CASSGQSEAFF; CDR3nt: TGTGCCAGCAGTGGCCAAAGTGAAGCTTTCTTT
v_gene: TRBV3-1; abundance: once; j_gene: TRBJ2-2; d_gene: .; CDR3aa: CASSLPGEPFF; CDR3nt: TGTGCCAGCAGCCTCCCCGGGGAGCCGTTTTTT
v_gene: TRBV20-1; abundance: few; j_gene: TRBJ2-3; d_gene: .; CDR3aa: CSAPDSLSTTDTQYF; CDR3nt: TGCAGTGCTCCGGACAGTCTTTCTACCACAGATACGCAGTATTTT
v_gene: TRBV6-5; abundance: few; j_gene: TRBJ2-2; d_gene: .; CDR3aa: CASSSPRGGAGELFF; CDR3nt: TGTGCCAGCAGTTCCCCCCGAGGGGGGGCCGGGGAGCTGTTTTTT
v_gene: TRBV9; abundance: few; j_gene: TRBJ2-7; d_gene: .; CDR3aa: CASSEDPIAPSYEQYF; CDR3nt: TGTGCCAGCAGCGAGGATCCTATCGCCCCGTCCTACGAGCAGTACTTC
v_gene: TRBV7-2; abundance: .; j_gene: TRBJ2-7; d_gene: TRBD1; CDR3aa: CASSPMTGPSSYEQYF; CDR3nt: TGTGCCAGCAGCCCAATGACAGGGCCCAGCTCCTACGAGCAGTACTTC
v_gene: TRBV7-2; abundance: once; j_gene: TRBJ2-1; d_gene: TRBD2; CDR3aa: CASSLGTSGANEQFF; CDR3nt: TGTGCCAGCAGCCTGGGGACTAGCGGAGCGAATGAGCAGTTCTTC
v_gene: TRBV7-8; abundance: few; j_gene: TRBJ1-6; d_gene: .; CDR3aa: CASSSRLLQGNNSPLHF; CDR3nt: TGTGCCAGCAGCTCAAGACTTTTACAGGGAAATAATTCACCCCTCCACTTT
v_gene: TRBV10-3; abundance: many; j_gene: TRBJ2-2; d_gene: .; CDR3aa: CAIRDTGELFF; CDR3nt: TGTGCCATCAGGGACACCGGGGAGCTGTTTTTT
v_gene: TRBV20-1; abundance: few; j_gene: TRBJ1-1; d_gene: TRBD1; CDR3aa: CSARQGATEAFF; CDR3nt: TGCAGTGCTAGACAGGGGGCCACTGAAGCTTTCTTT
v_gene: TRBV9; abundance: few; j_gene: TRBJ2-5; d_gene: .; CDR3aa: CASSTGTEGKTQYF; CDR3nt: TGTGCCAGCAGCACCGGGACCGAAGGAAAGACCCAGTACTTC
v_gene: TRBV11-2; abundance: .; j_gene: TRBJ2-3; d_gene: .; CDR3aa: CASSLDLTDTQYF; CDR3nt: TGTGCCAGCAGCTTAGACCTCACAGATACGCAGTATTTT
v_gene: TRBV7-9; abundance: .; j_gene: TRBJ2-6; d_gene: .; CDR3aa: CASSFGHSGANVLTF; CDR3nt: TGTGCCAGCAGCTTTGGACACTCTGGGGCCAACGTCCTGACTTTC
v_gene: TRBV5-1; abundance: once; j_gene: TRBJ2-5; d_gene: .; CDR3aa: CASSLTLHETQYF; CDR3nt: TGCGCCAGCAGCTTGACACTACATGAGACCCAGTACTTC
v_gene: TRBV10-3; abundance: .; j_gene: TRBJ2-5; d_gene: TRBD2; CDR3aa: CAIRASGGAGETQYF; CDR3nt: TGTGCCATCAGGGCTAGCGGAGGGGCAGGGGAGACCCAGTACTTC
v_gene: TRBV30; abundance: few; j_gene: TRBJ1-5; d_gene: .; CDR3aa: CAWSQKANQPQHF; CDR3nt: TGTGCCTGGAGCCAGAAGGCGAATCAGCCCCAGCATTTT
v_gene: TRBV12-3/TRBV12-4; abundance: few; j_gene: TRBJ2-3; d_gene: TRBD2; CDR3aa: CASTTSGRAFGADTQYF; CDR3nt: TGTGCCAGCACCACTAGCGGGAGGGCCTTCGGCGCAGATACGCAGTATTTT